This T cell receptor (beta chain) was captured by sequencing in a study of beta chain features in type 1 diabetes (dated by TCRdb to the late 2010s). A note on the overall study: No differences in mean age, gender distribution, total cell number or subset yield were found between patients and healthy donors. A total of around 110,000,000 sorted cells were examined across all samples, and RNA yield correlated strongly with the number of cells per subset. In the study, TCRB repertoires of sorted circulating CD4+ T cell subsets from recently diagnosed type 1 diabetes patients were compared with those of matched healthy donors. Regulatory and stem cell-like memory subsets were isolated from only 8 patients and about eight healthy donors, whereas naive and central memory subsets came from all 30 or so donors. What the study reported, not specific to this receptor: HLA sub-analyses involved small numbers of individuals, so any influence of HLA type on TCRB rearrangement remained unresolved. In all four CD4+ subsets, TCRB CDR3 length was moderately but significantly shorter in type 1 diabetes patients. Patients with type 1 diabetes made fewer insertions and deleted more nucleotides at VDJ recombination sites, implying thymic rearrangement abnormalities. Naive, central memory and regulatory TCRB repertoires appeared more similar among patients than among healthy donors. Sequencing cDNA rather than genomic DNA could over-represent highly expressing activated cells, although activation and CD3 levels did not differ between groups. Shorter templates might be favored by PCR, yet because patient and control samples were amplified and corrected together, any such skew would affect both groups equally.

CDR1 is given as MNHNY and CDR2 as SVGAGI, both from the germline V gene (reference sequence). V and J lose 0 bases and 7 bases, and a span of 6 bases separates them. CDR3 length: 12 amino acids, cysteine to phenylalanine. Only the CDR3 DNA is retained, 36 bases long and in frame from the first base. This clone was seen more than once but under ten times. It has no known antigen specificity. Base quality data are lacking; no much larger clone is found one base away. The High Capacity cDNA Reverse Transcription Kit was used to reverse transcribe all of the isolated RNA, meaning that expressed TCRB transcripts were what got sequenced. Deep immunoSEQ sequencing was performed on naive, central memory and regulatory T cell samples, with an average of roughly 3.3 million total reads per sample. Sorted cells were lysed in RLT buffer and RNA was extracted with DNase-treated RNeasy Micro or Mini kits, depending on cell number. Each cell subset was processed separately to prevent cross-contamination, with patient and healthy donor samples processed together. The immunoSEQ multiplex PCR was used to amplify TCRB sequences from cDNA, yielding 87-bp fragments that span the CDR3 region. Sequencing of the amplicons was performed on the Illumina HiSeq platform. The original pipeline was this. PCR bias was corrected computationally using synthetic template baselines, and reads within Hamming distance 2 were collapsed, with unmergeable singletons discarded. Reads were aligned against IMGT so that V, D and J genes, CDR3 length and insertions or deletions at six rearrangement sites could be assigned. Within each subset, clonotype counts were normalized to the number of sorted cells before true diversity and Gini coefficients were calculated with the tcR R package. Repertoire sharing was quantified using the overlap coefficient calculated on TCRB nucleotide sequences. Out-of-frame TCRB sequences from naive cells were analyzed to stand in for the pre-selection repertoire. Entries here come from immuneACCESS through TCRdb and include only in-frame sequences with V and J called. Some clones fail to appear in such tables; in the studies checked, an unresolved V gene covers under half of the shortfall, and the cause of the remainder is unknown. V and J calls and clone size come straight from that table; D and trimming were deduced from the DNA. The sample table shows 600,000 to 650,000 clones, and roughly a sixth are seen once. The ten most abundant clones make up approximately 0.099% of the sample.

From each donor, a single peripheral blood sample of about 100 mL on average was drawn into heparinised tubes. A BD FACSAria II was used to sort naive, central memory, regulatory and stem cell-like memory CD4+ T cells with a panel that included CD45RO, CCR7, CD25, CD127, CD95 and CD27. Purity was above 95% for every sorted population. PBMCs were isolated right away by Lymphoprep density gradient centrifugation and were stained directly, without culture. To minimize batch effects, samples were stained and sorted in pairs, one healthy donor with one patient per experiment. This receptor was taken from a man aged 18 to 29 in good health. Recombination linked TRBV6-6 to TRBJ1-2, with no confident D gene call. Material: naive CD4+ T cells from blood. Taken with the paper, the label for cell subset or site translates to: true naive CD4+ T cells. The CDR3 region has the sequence CASSYSIPGYTF. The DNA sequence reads TGTGCCAGCAGTTACTCGATTCCTGGCTACACCTTC.